A selection of T cell receptor beta chains follows, all from one sample in a study of technical replicates of blood from a few donors. Only in-frame clones appear in the TCRdb table, and some are missing; sequencing was by immunoSEQ multiplex PCR. Among roughly 70,000 clones listed, roughly 94% were seen once. Sequenced material: T cells isolated from PBMCs. The receptors shown here come from a human donor in good health. The CDR3 runs from the conserved cysteine through the conserved F or W. The D gene is left open where the match is weak. Only some rows state a clone size, as once, few, many or a class for expanded clones.

CDR3 length	V gene	D gene	clone size	J gene	CDR3 DNA	CDR3 protein
14	TRBV21-1	NA	NA	TRBJ1-2	TGTGCCAGCAGCAAAGTAGGCAGGTTATATGGCTACACCTTC	CASSKVGRLYGYTF
16	TRBV9	TRBD2	once	TRBJ2-1	TGTGCCAGCAGCGAAAGGACTAGCGGGATTTACAATGAGCAGTTCTTC	CASSERTSGIYNEQFF
15	TRBV30	NA	NA	TRBJ1-1	TGTGCCTGGAGTGTAAAACCAGGAGGGAACACTGAAGCTTTCTTT	CAWSVKPGGNTEAFF
12	TRBV5-6	NA	NA	TRBJ1-5	TGTGCCAGCAGCTTCCCAGGTCAGCCCCAGCATTTT	CASSFPGQPQHF
15	TRBV10-1	TRBD2	NA	TRBJ2-7	TGCGCCAGCAGTCTAGGACTAGCGGGGTCCTACGAGCAGTACTTC	CASSLGLAGSYEQYF
16	TRBV4-1	TRBD2	NA	TRBJ2-1	TGCGCCAGCAGCCCTAGGACTAGCGGCCCCTACAATGAGCAGTTCTTC	CASSPRTSGPYNEQFF
15	TRBV4-3	NA	NA	TRBJ1-1	TGCGCCAGCAGCCAAGTAAAGGACTACCAAGGTGAAGCTTTCTTT	CASSQVKDYQGEAFF
14	TRBV28	TRBD1	NA	TRBJ1-1	TGTGCCAGCAGTTCGGCAGGGGGCTTAGTAAAAGCTTTCTTT	CASSSAGGLVKAFF
15	TRBV5-6	TRBD1	NA	TRBJ1-4	TGTGCCAGCAGCTTTCTCGACAGGGATAATGAAAAACTGTTTTTT	CASSFLDRDNEKLFF
15	TRBV25-1	TRBD1	NA	TRBJ2-3	TGTGCCAGCAGACAGGGGAAAGGGGGCACAGATACGCAGTATTTT	CASRQGKGGTDTQYF
16	TRBV19	NA	NA	TRBJ1-2	TGTGCCAGTAGTTACCGGAGTATATTAGGCTGGCTCTACTACACCTTC	CASSYRSILGWLYYTF
17	TRBV6-1	TRBD2	NA	TRBJ2-7	TGTGCCAGCAGTGGAACCATCGCGGGAGGGCCACCCTACGAGCAGTACTTC	CASSGTIAGGPPYEQYF
15	TRBV7-6	NA	NA	TRBJ2-5	TGTGCCAGCAGCCTGGTGGGGGGGCGCAAAGAGACCCAGTACTTC	CASSLVGGRKETQYF
14	TRBV4-1	NA	NA	TRBJ1-4	TGCGCCAGCAGCCAACGCCAGACTAATGAAAAACTGTTTTTT	CASSQRQTNEKLFF
13	TRBV10-3	TRBD1	NA	TRBJ2-1	TGTGCCATCGAAGGACAGGGGGCAAGTGAGCAGTTCTTC	CAIEGQGASEQFF
13	TRBV5-1	NA	once	TRBJ2-6	TGCGCCAGTAGAGAGGGGGATGTCAACGTCCTGACTTTC	CASREGDVNVLTF
15	TRBV7-9	TRBD1	NA	TRBJ1-3	TGTGCCAGCAGCTTAGAGCACGGGGACAGGGGGCCCATATATTTT	CASSLEHGDRGPIYF
15	TRBV4-2	NA	NA	TRBJ2-7	TGTGCCAGCAGCCAAGATGTACAGGGTACCTACGAGCAGTACTTC	CASSQDVQGTYEQYF
14	TRBV7-8	TRBD2	once	TRBJ2-5	TGTGCCAGCACCCTGGGAGGGCGGGACGAGACCCAGTACTTC	CASTLGGRDETQYF
14	TRBV15	NA	NA	TRBJ2-7	TGTGCCACCAGCAGAGGGTCAGGCAGTTACGAGCAGTACTTC	CATSRGSGSYEQYF
14	TRBV6-1	NA	NA	TRBJ1-2	TGTGCCAGCAGTGAAATCACAGGGCCCTATGGCTACACCTTC	CASSEITGPYGYTF
13	TRBV29-1	NA	once	TRBJ2-1	TGCAGCGTTGTGGGTGGCAGGGGGGATGAGCAGTTCTTC	CSVVGGRGDEQFF
11	TRBV7-2	NA	NA	TRBJ2-7	TGTGCCAGCAGCGTGAGCTACGAGCAGTACTTC	CASSVSYEQYF
15	TRBV9	NA	NA	TRBJ2-1	TGTGCCAGCAGCGCTGGGGGACTCCGCTCGAATGAGCAGTTCTTC	CASSAGGLRSNEQFF
13	TRBV11-2	NA	NA	TRBJ2-1	TGTGCCAGCAGCTATATTTTTCTTAATGAGCAGTTCTTC	CASSYIFLNEQFF
15	TRBV6-1	NA	once	TRBJ2-7	TGTGCCAGCAGTGAATGGTATAGCGGCGCCCCCGAGCAGTACTTC	CASSEWYSGAPEQYF
15	TRBV11-3	TRBD1	NA	TRBJ2-6	TGTGCCAGCAGCTCAGGGGGTTATGGGGCCAACGTCCTGACTTTC	CASSSGGYGANVLTF
16	TRBV5-8	NA	once	TRBJ2-1	TGTGCCAGCAGCGCCTCTAGCAGGACGGGATACAATGAGCAGTTCTTC	CASSASSRTGYNEQFF
11	TRBV20-1	NA	NA	TRBJ1-4	TGCAGTGGAGCAACTAATGAAAAACTGTTTTTT	CSGATNEKLFF
14	TRBV6-5	TRBD2	few	TRBJ2-3	TGTGCCAGCAGTAGACTAGCGGGAGGAGATACGCAGTATTTT	CASSRLAGGDTQYF
15	TRBV2	NA	NA	TRBJ2-7	TGTGCCACCAACTCTGGGGACTTCGTCTCCTACGAGCAGTACTTC	CATNSGDFVSYEQYF
16	TRBV5-1	NA	once	TRBJ1-3	TGCGCCAGCAGCTGGGGGGATGTCAGTGGTGGAAACACCATATATTTT	CASSWGDVSGGNTIYF
13	TRBV5-8	NA	NA	TRBJ2-3	TGTGCCAGCAGCTTGGTAGACTACTATACGCAGTATTTT	CASSLVDYYTQYF